Presented here are 21 T cell receptor beta chains from one specimen sequenced in a study of blood T cell repertoires in COVID-19. Produced via immunoSEQ multiplex PCR; TCRdb's table is partial and in-frame only. The data show 650,000 to 800,000 clones, around 90% seen once. The sequencing sample was made of peripheral blood. These receptor sequences come from a woman aged 18-35 years with acute or convalescent COVID-19.

The chain uses TRBV6-6 and TRBJ1-2, with 8 bases matching TRBD1. Germline CDR1 MNHNY, CDR2 SVGAGI (reference sequence). J was trimmed by 8 bases and V by 6 bases; bases with no gene match: 2. The CDR3 sequence is 11 residues long. The CDR3 here is CASRDREGYTF. DNA of the CDR3: TGTGCCAGCAGGGACAGGGAAGGCTACACCTTC.

The chain couples TRBV5-6 to TRBJ1-6; the D gene is possibly TRBD1 (6 bases). Germline assignment: CDR1 SGHDT and CDR2 YYEEEE. Trimming stripped 4 bases from V and 10 bases from J, with 15 bases between. The CDR3 has 14 residues. The CDR3 DNA is TGTGCCAGCAGCCTCCGACCAGGGGCCTCACCCCTCCACTTT. This codes for CASSLRPGASPLHF.

The CDR3 loop is CASSRELGSGASTDTQYF. CDR3 DNA sequence: TGTGCCAGCAGCCGGGAACTAGGGAGCGGGGCTAGCACAGATACGCAGTATTTT. The gene calls are TRBV4-2 and TRBJ2-3, with 7 nucleotides matching TRBD2. V trimming: 4 bases; J trimming: 0 bases; junction bases outside the gene matches: 13. Germline V lookup: CDR1 LGHNA, CDR2 YNFKEQ. The CDR3 runs 18 residues.

The V and J genes are TRBV3-1 (or the pseudogene TRBV3-2) and TRBJ1-3; possible D gene TRBD1, 5 bases. Looked up from germline, CDR1 is LGHDT and CDR2 is YNNKEL (reference sequence). Trimming took 2 bases from V and 1 from J, leaving 6 bases between them. CDR3 length: 14 residues. CDR3 region: CASSQTGSGNTIYF. As DNA, the CDR3 is TGTGCCAGCAGCCAAACAGGTTCTGGAAACACCATATATTTT.

V is TRBV4-3 and J is TRBJ2-2, with 7 positions matching TRBD2. J gave up 14 bases and V 0 bases, and 18 bases lay outside the gene matches. Germline lookup yields CDR1 LGHNA and CDR2 YSLEER. This CDR3 is built from 17 residues. CDR3 in amino acids: CASSQESVAGRSGLLFF. The CDR3 DNA follows: TGCGCCAGCAGCCAAGAATCGGTAGCGGGCCGGTCCGGGTTACTGTTTTTT.

This rearrangement joins TRBV2 to TRBJ1-1, with D tentatively TRBD1 (6 bases). V gave up 6 bases and J gave up 4 bases, with 15 bases separating them. The V gene's germline CDR1 is SNHLY and CDR2 FYNNEI. CDR3 length equals 14 residues. CDR3 bases: TGTGCCAGCAGGTGGGAATTGGACAGCACTGAAGCTTTCTTT. Amino acid sequence: CASRWELDSTEAFF.

The chain joins TRBV6-5 to TRBJ1-1; D remains unclear. Deletions cut 0 bases from V and 4 bases from J, with 15 bases between. The CDR3 contains 16 residues. CDR1 is MNHEY and CDR2 is SVGAGI in the germline V gene. In nucleotides, the CDR3 is TGTGCCAGCAGTTACTCTTCGCGGTCCCTTGGCACTGAAGCTTTCTTT. Translating it yields CASSYSSRSLGTEAFF.

V and J are TRBV12-3 or TRBV12-4 and TRBJ2-7; the D is unclear. This CDR3 contains 13 residues. The germline V and J ends were trimmed by 2 bases and 1 base, with 6 bases remaining between them. The chain's CDR3 is CASSLKTSYEQYF. In DNA, the CDR3 is TGTGCCAGCAGTTTAAAGACATCCTACGAGCAGTACTTC.

The gene calls are TRBV7-9 and TRBJ1-3; possibly TRBD1 for D (5 bases). Germline V gene sequence: CDR1 SEHNR, CDR2 FQNEAQ (reference sequence). V was cut by 4 bases and J by 0 bases, with 19 bases left in between. CDR3 length: 18 residues. Here the CDR3 DNA reads TGTGCCAGCAGCTCTCTACGACAGCCGCCGTTCTCTGGAAACACCATATATTTT. Protein sequence: CASSSLRQPPFSGNTIYF.

This chain joins TRBV6-2 or TRBV6-3 and TRBJ1-6, with D possibly TRBD1 on 5 matching bases. The ends were cut back, 2 bases at V and 4 bases at J, with 15 bases in the middle. The CDR3 length is 17 residues. Germline CDR1 MNHEY, CDR2 SVGEGT. CDR3 sequence: CASSYPRGGVYNSPLHF. The CDR3 DNA sequence: TGTGCCAGCAGTTACCCACGCGGGGGAGTGTATAATTCACCCCTCCACTTT.

The chain is built from TRBV7-9 and TRBJ2-5, with 13 bases aligning to TRBD2. V gave up 4 bases and J gave up 5 bases; unmatched junction bases: 1. Looked up from germline, CDR1 is SEHNR and CDR2 is FQNEAQ (reference sequence). This CDR3 has 14 residues. The chain's CDR3 is CASSSTSGGETQYF. CDR3 sequence (DNA): TGTGCCAGCAGCTCGACTAGCGGGGGGGAGACCCAGTACTTC.

The CDR3: CASSAPRQGSNYGYTF. In DNA, the CDR3 is TGTGCCAGTAGTGCGCCGAGACAGGGGTCTAACTATGGCTACACCTTC. This chain uses TRBV19 with TRBJ1-2, with 8 bases matching TRBD1. In germline, CDR1 is LNHDA, CDR2 SQIVND (reference sequence). CDR3 size: 16 residues. The J segment lost 0 bases and the V segment lost 5 bases, leaving 8 bases of the junction unmatched.

V gene TRBV6-5 combines with J gene TRBJ2-3; tentatively, D is TRBD2 (5 bases). CDR1 and CDR2 (germline): MNHEY, SVGAGI. This CDR3 contains 14 residues. V was pared by 0 bases and J by 5 bases, with 9 bases between. The CDR3 reads CASSYSIRGDTQYF. CDR3 nucleotides: TGTGCCAGCAGTTACTCGATCCGGGGAGATACGCAGTATTTT.

The chain uses TRBV4-1 and TRBJ1-2; D possibly corresponds to TRBD1 (5 bases). The germline V gene encodes CDR1 MGHRA and CDR2 YSYEKL. The length of the CDR3 is 18 residues. The V end was cut by 4 bases, the J end by 5 bases, with 26 bases between. Here the CDR3 DNA reads TGCGCCAGCAGCCCAGGGCTATTGTGGGGACGCGGGGGATATGGCTACACCTTC. Translated: CASSPGLLWGRGGYGYTF.

This chain connects TRBV6-5 to TRBJ1-2; TRBD1 agrees at 7 bases. The trim removed 1 base at V and 3 bases at J, leaving 8 bases unmatched. Germline CDR1 reads MNHEY; CDR2 reads SVGAGI. The CDR3 sequence is 16 residues long. CDR3 in amino acids: CASSYLPGTADYGYTF. The CDR3 DNA is TGTGCCAGCAGTTACTTACCTGGGACAGCCGACTATGGCTACACCTTC.

The chain joins TRBV6-5 to TRBJ1-1; 8 bases map to TRBD1. This CDR3 region has 13 residues. Trimming took 9 bases from V and 2 from J; bases not matched to a gene: 5. The V gene's germline CDR1 is MNHEY and CDR2 SVGAGI. The CDR3 DNA is TGTGCCAGTCGGACAGGGTTCAACACTGAAGCTTTCTTT. Its protein is CASRTGFNTEAFF.

This clone was recorded once. V is TRBV3-1 (or the pseudogene TRBV3-2) and J is TRBJ2-3; D may be TRBD1 (6 bases). The CDR3 sequence is 14 residues long. Trimming cost V 8 bases and J 0 bases, with 12 bases left between them. Germline CDR1 reads LGHDT; CDR2 reads YNNKEL (reference sequence). This CDR3 is CASSGTPSTDTQYF. CDR3 nucleotide sequence: TGTGCCAGCTCCGGGACACCTAGCACAGATACGCAGTATTTT.

This clone appeared once. V gene TRBV19 combines with J gene TRBJ2-5, with 11 bases identical to TRBD2. Trimming took 5 bases from V and 2 from J; bases not matched to a gene: 10. The CDR3 is 17 amino acids. The germline CDR1 and CDR2 sequences are LNHDA and SQIVND (reference sequence). CDR3 amino acids: CASSVIAGGRGQETQYF. CDR3 DNA: TGTGCCAGTAGTGTGATAGCGGGGGGGCGAGGTCAAGAGACCCAGTACTTC.

The chain is built from TRBV2 and TRBJ1-2; 11 bases are shared with TRBD1. CDR3 length: 15 amino acids. Trimming removed 4 bases from V and 4 bases from J; junction bases left unmatched: 5. CDR1 is SNHLY, CDR2 FYNNEI, per germline. The CDR3: CASSAGQGDSYGYTF. CDR3 in DNA: TGTGCCAGCAGTGCGGGACAGGGGGATAGCTATGGCTACACCTTC.

The J gene is TRBJ1-2, the V gene TRBV7-9; no firm D call. Germline V gene sequence: CDR1 SEHNR, CDR2 FQNEAQ (reference sequence). This CDR3 region has 17 residues. The V end lost 2 bases, the J end lost 4 bases, and 20 bases lay between the germline ends. The CDR3 reads CASSLTAVDVGSYGYTF. The CDR3 nucleotides are TGTGCCAGCAGCTTAACGGCCGTCGACGTGGGGAGCTATGGCTACACCTTC.

The chain has TRBV7-9 and TRBJ1-2, with TRBD1 identical over 7 bases. Germline V gene data show CDR1 as SEHNR and CDR2 as FQNEAQ (reference sequence). The ends lost 0 bases at V and 4 bases at J; junction bases unmatched: 2. The length of the CDR3 is 14 residues. This CDR3 is CASSLADRSYGYTF. The CDR3 DNA is TGTGCCAGCAGCTTAGCGGACAGGAGCTATGGCTACACCTTC.